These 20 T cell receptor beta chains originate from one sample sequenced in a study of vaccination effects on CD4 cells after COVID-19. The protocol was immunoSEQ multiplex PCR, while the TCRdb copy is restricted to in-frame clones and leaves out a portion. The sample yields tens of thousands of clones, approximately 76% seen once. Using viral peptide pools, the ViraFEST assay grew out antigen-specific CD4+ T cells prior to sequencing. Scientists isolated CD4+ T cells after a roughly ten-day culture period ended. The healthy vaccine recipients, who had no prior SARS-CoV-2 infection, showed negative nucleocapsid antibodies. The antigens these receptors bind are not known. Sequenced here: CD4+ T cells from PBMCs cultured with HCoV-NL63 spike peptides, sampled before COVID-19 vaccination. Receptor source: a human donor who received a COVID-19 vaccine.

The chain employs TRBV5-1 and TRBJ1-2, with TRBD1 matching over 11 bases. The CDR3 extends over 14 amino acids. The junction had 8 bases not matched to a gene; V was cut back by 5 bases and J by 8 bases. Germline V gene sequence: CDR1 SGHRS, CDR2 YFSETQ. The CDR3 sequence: CASSSGQGVWGYTF. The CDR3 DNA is TGCGCCAGCAGTTCGGGACAGGGGGTTTGGGGCTACACCTTC.

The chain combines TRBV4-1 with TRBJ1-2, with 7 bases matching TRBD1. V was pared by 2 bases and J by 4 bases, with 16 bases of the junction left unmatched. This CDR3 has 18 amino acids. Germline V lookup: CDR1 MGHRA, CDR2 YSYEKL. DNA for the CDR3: TGCGCCAGCAGCCAATCCGTCTTACCCGGGACAGCCGCCTATGGCTACACCTTC. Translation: CASSQSVLPGTAAYGYTF.

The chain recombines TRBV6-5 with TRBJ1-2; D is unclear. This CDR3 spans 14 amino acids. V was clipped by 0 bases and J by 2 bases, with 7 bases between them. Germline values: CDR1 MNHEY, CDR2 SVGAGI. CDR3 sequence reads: CASSYSRANYGYTF. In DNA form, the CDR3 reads TGTGCCAGCAGTTACTCACGGGCAAACTATGGCTACACCTTC.

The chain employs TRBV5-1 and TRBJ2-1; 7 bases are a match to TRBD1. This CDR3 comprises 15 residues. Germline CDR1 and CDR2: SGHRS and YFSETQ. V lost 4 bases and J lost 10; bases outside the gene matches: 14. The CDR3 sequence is CASSPKSTGNDEQFF. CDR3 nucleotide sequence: TGCGCCAGCAGCCCAAAGTCGACAGGGAATGACGAGCAGTTCTTC.

CDR3 in amino acids: CASSESVVYEQYV. In DNA, the CDR3 is TGTGCCAGCAGTGAATCAGTTGTCTACGAGCAGTACGTC. J is TRBJ2-7 and V is TRBV6-1; D is unresolved. Germline V gives CDR1 MNHNS, CDR2 SASEGT. CDR3 size: 13 residues. Trimming stripped 2 bases from V and 3 bases from J, with 8 bases between.

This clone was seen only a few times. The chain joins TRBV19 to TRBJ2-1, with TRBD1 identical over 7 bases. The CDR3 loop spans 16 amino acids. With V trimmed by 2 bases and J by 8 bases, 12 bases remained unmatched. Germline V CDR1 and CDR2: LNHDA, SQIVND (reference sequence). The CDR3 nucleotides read TGTGCCAGTAGTATAATGGTAGGACAGGTTTCCGATGAGCAGTTCTTC. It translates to CASSIMVGQVSDEQFF.

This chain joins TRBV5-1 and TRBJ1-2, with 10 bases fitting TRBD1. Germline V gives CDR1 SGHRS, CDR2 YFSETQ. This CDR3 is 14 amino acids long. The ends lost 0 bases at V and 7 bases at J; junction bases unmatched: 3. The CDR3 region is CASSLGQGARGYTF. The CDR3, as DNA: TGCGCCAGCAGCTTGGGACAGGGGGCCCGTGGCTACACCTTC. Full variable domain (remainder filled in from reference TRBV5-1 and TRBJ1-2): KAGVTQTPRYLIKTRGQQVTLSCSPISGHRSVSWYQQTPGQGLQFLFEYFSETQRNKGNFPGRFSGRQFSNSRSEMNVSTLELGDSALYLCASSLGQGARGYTFGSGTRLTVV.

CDR3 DNA sequence: TGTGCCAGCAGCTTGGTGCAGGACCTCAGCCCACCCCTCCACTTT. Translation gives CASSLVQDLSPPLHF. V is TRBV5-6 and J is TRBJ1-6; D gene unclear. Germline V gene data show CDR1 as SGHDT and CDR2 as YYEEEE. CDR3 length: 15 residues. Deletions cut 0 bases from V and 11 bases from J, with 15 bases between. Using reference TRBV5-6 and TRBJ1-6 for the parts outside the CDR3, the full variable domain is DAGVTQSPTHLIKTRGQQVTLRCSPKSGHDTVSWYQQALGQGPQFIFQYYEEEERQRGNFPDRFSGHQFPNYSSELNVNALLLGDSALYLCASSLVQDLSPPLHFGNGTRLTVT.

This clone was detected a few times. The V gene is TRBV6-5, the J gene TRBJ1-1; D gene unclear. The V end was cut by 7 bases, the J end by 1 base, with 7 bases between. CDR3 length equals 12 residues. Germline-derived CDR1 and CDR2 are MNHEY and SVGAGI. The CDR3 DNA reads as TGTGCCAGCATTCCACAGAACACTGAAGCTTTCTTT. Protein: CASIPQNTEAFF.

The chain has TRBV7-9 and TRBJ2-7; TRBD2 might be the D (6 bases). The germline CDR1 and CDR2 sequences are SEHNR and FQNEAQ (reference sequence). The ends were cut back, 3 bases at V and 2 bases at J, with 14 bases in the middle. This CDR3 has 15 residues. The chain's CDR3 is CASSFVVGGTYEQYV. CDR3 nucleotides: TGTGCCAGCAGCTTCGTTGTCGGCGGGACCTACGAGCAGTACGTC.

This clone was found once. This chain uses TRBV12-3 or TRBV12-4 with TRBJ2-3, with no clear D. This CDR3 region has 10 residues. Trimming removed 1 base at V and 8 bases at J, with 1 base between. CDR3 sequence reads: CASSLGTQYF. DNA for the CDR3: TGTGCCAGCAGTTTAGGTACGCAGTATTTT.

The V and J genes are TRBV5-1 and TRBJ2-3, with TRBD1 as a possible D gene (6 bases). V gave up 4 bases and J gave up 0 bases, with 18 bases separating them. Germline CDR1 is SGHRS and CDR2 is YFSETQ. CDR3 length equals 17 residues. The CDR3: CASSTGTGTKSTDTQYF. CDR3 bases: TGCGCCAGCAGCACTGGAACCGGGACAAAGAGCACAGATACGCAGTATTTT.

This CDR3 reads CASSQDLKATGPSYGYTF. CDR3 nucleotide sequence: TGCGCCAGCAGCCAAGATTTAAAAGCCACTGGGCCTTCCTATGGCTACACCTTC. The V and J genes are TRBV4-3 and TRBJ1-2, with D uncertain. This CDR3 contains 18 residues. Germline V gene lookup returns CDR1 LGHNA and CDR2 YSLEER. The germline V and J ends were trimmed by 0 bases and 4 bases, with 21 bases remaining between them.

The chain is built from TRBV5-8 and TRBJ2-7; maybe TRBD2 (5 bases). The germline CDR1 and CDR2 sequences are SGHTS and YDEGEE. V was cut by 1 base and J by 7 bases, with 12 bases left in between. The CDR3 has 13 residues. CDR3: CASSLWVAGEQYV. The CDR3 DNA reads TGTGCCAGCAGCTTGTGGGTGGCGGGTGAGCAGTACGTC.

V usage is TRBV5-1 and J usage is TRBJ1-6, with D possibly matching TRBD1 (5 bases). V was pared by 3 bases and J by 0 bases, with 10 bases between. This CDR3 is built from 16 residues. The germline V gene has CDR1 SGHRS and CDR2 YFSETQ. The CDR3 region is CASSSGLFSYNSPLHF. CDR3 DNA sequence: TGCGCCAGCAGCTCGGGACTTTTCTCCTATAATTCACCCCTCCACTTT.

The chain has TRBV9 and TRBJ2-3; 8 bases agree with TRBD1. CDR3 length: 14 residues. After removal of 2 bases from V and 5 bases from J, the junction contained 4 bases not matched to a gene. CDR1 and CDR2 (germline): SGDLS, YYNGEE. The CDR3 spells CASSVDRVGDTQYF. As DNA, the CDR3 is TGTGCCAGCAGCGTGGACAGGGTAGGAGATACGCAGTATTTT.

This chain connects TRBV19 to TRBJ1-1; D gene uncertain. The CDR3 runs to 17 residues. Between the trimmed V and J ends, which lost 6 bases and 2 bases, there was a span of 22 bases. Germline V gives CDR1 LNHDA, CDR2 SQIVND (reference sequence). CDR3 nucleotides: TGTGCCAGTAGCAAAGTAGTGGGATCGTCAATTAACACTGAAGCTTTCTTT. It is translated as CASSKVVGSSINTEAFF.

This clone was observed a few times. The CDR3, as DNA: TGTGCCAGCGGAGACAGGCGACGAGCCAAAAACATTCAGTACTTC. Amino acids: CASGDRRRAKNIQYF. The chain employs TRBV7-8 and TRBJ2-4; D perhaps matches TRBD1 (6 bases). The CDR3 runs 15 residues. Germline CDR1 and CDR2: SGHVS and FQNEAQ. Trimming pared 8 bases from V and 0 bases from J, leaving 14 bases between.

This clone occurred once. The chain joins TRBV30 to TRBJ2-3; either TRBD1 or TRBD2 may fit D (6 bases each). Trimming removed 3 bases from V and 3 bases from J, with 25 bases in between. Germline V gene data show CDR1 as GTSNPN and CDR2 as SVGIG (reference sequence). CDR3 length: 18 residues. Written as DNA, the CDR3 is TGTGCCTGGAGCCCGGGCCGGGGGCGCGGGTTTCGAACAGATACGCAGTATTTT. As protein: CAWSPGRGRGFRTDTQYF.

CDR3 DNA sequence: TGTGCCACCAGCAGAACTAACGACAGGAACACTGAAGCTTTCTTT. Residues: CATSRTNDRNTEAFF. This chain joins TRBV15 and TRBJ1-1; perhaps TRBD1 as D (5 bases). CDR3 length: 15 residues. The germline V gene encodes CDR1 LNHNV and CDR2 YYDKDF (reference sequence). V dropped 2 bases and J dropped 1 base, with 11 bases sitting between them.